What follows are 17 T cell receptor beta chains derived from one specimen sequenced in a study of blood T cells in healthy people across ages. Together with a sample-barcoded 5' primer, a J-beta primer mix was included in a second PCR lasting about 6 to 12 cycles. One entry per CDR3 protein results from TCRdb running MiXCR on the 5' RACE reads. The profile covers fewer than 900,000 distinct CDR3 sequences, with over 45% appearing a single time and roughly 31% taken by the ten largest. The material sequenced was blood. These TCRs come from a woman aged 60-70 years in good health.

The sample holds a few counts of this clonotype. The chain recombines TRBV2 with TRBJ2-1; 12 nucleotides align to TRBD1. This CDR3 is 13 amino acids long. Unmatched junction bases numbered 3, after V lost 6 bases and J lost 9 bases. CDR1 and CDR2 (germline): SNHLY, FYNNEI. CDR3 DNA: TGTGCCAGCAGCAGGGACAGGGGGCGTGAGCAGTTCTTC. This codes for CASSRDRGREQFF.

Notes on this clonotype: Sequence at one end of the junction differs from germline and may be a read error. The chain is built from TRBV2 and TRBJ2-6, with TRBD1 as a possible D gene (5 bases). The CDR3 is made up of 14 amino acids. The germline CDR1 and CDR2 sequences are SNHLY and FYNNEI. The CDR3: CASNSRSGANVPTF. The CDR3 DNA is TGTGCCAGCAACTCTAGGTCTGGGGCCAACGTCCCGACTTTC.

This clonotype was detected a few times. The chain is built from TRBV5-6 and TRBJ1-2; unclear D gene. CDR3 length equals 14 residues. Germline V gene sequence: CDR1 SGHDT, CDR2 YYEEEE. V lost 1 base, J lost 4 bases, and 11 bases lay in between. In DNA, the CDR3 is TGTGCCAGCAGCTTGAGGAGGGCGACCTATGGCTACACCTTC. Protein product: CASSLRRATYGYTF.

The chain links TRBV4-2 to TRBJ2-3; the match to TRBD2 covers 7 bases. The CDR3 is 15 amino acids. Germline V CDR1 and CDR2: LGHNA, YNFKEQ. With 4 bases clipped from V and 2 bases from J, the junction kept 6 bases outside the gene matches. CDR3 sequence: CASSRRTSDTDTQYF. The DNA for the CDR3 is TGTGCCAGCAGCCGTCGAACTAGCGACACAGATACGCAGTATTTT.

This clonotype came up a few times. The rearrangement joins TRBV5-1 to TRBJ1-2, with 8 positions matching TRBD1. The germline V gene has CDR1 SGHRS and CDR2 YFSETQ. The CDR3 runs 15 residues. V trimming: 3 bases; J trimming: 4 bases; junction bases outside the gene matches: 8. CDR3 region: CASSSTGGGSYGYTF. As DNA, the CDR3 is TGCGCCAGCAGCTCAACAGGGGGAGGAAGCTATGGCTACACCTTC.

This clonotype was seen more than once but under ten times. The CDR3 DNA reads as TGCAGTGCTAGAGATCCCCGGGGGTTTTTGGTAGGCGAGCAGTACTTC. Translated, it gives CSARDPRGFLVGEQYF. The chain carries TRBV20-1 and TRBJ2-7; possibly TRBD2 for D (6 bases). The germline CDR1 and CDR2 sequences are DFQATT and SNEGSKA (reference sequence). The CDR3 contains 16 residues. V dropped 0 bases and J dropped 6 bases, with 21 bases sitting between them.

V and J are TRBV20-1 and TRBJ2-5; unclear D gene. Deletions cut 6 bases from V and 0 bases from J, with 5 bases between. This CDR3 spans 11 amino acids. CDR1 DFQATT and CDR2 SNEGSKA come from the germline V gene (reference sequence). CDR3 sequence (DNA): TGCAGTGCAACTGACCAAGAGACCCAGTACTTC. This translates into CSATDQETQYF.

This clonotype was picked up many times. The chain recombines TRBV4-3 with TRBJ2-7, with 7 bases lining up with TRBD2. Per germline, CDR1 LGHNA and CDR2 YSLEER. J gave up 4 bases and V 1 base, and 1 base lay outside the gene matches. This CDR3 is 13 amino acids long. The CDR3 loop is CASSQGGGYEQYF. In DNA form, the CDR3 reads TGCGCCAGCAGCCAAGGGGGGGGTTACGAGCAGTACTTC.

The V gene is TRBV7-2, the J gene TRBJ2-2, with 7 bases identical to TRBD1. CDR1 SGHTA and CDR2 FQGNSA come from the germline V gene. V trimming: 3 bases; J trimming: 3 bases; junction bases outside the gene matches: 4. The CDR3 spans 15 residues. CDR3: CASSFDRVDTGELFF. CDR3 nucleotides: TGTGCCAGCAGCTTTGACAGGGTGGACACCGGGGAGCTGTTTTTT.

This sequence joins TRBV20-1 and TRBJ2-1; 8 nucleotides agree with TRBD2. V shed 6 bases, J shed 2 bases, and the junction held 6 bases outside the gene matches. Germline loops: CDR1 DFQATT, CDR2 SNEGSKA (reference sequence). CDR3 length: 14 amino acids. CDR3 amino acids: CSAQLAETYNEQFF. CDR3 nucleotide sequence: TGCAGTGCACAACTAGCGGAGACCTACAATGAGCAGTTCTTC.

The rearrangement joins TRBV5-1 to TRBJ1-2; 8 bases fit TRBD1. Germline CDR1 reads SGHRS; CDR2 reads YFSETQ. V was pared by 10 bases and J by 0 bases, with 14 bases of the junction left unmatched. The CDR3 extends over 16 amino acids. This chain's CDR3 is CAGRPGTGSSNYGYTF. DNA of the CDR3: TGCGCCGGCCGGCCGGGGACAGGTTCTTCTAACTATGGCTACACCTTC.

The rearrangement joins TRBV29-1 to TRBJ1-3; no reliable D call. The CDR3 length is 13 residues. Trimming took 6 bases from V and 2 from J, leaving 11 bases between them. Germline loops: CDR1 SQVTM, CDR2 ANQGSEA. The CDR3, as DNA: TGCAGCGTGGGTGGTTTGGCTGGAAACACCATATATTTT. Translating it yields CSVGGLAGNTIYF.

The J gene is TRBJ1-4, the V gene TRBV28; D may be TRBD1 (5 bases). This CDR3 region has 16 residues. V shed 6 bases and J shed 0 bases, with 14 bases lying between them. Germline-derived CDR1 and CDR2 are MDHEN and SYDVKM. CDR3: CASRVSGHPTNEKLFF. The CDR3 nucleotides read TGTGCCAGCAGAGTTTCAGGACACCCAACTAATGAAAAACTGTTTTTT.

This clonotype has more than one count but fewer than ten. The chain employs TRBV9 and TRBJ2-7, with D maybe TRBD2 (5 bases). The assigned J gene may be wrong: the sequence end matches TRBJ2-5 better. Germline-derived CDR1 and CDR2 are SGDLS and YYNGEE. This CDR3 is 17 amino acids long. The CDR3 DNA reads TGTGCCAGCAGCGTAGCTGGGAGCAGGACCTACCAAGAGACCCAGTACTTC. Translation gives CASSVAGSRTYQETQYF.

The CDR3 sequence: CASSSPGQGDEQYF. CDR3 sequence (DNA): TGTGCCAGCAGCTCACCGGGACAGGGAGACGAGCAGTACTTC. The chain joins TRBV21-1 to TRBJ2-7; the table's D call TRBD1 went unverified against the DNA. TRBV21-1 is flagged as a pseudogene. This CDR3 is 14 amino acids long.

J is TRBJ2-5 and V is TRBV30; D is ambiguous. Germline assignment: CDR1 GTSNPN and CDR2 SVGIG (reference sequence). The CDR3 is made up of 11 amino acids. The V and J ends lost 4 bases and 7 bases respectively, with 10 bases between them. The CDR3 DNA is TGTGCCTGGACAGAAGAGATGACCCAGTACTTC. This codes for CAWTEEMTQYF.

The chain couples TRBV28 to TRBJ2-3, with 7 nucleotides matching TRBD1. Germline values: CDR1 MDHEN, CDR2 SYDVKM. The CDR3 sequence is 16 residues long. Trimming removed 2 bases from V and 3 bases from J; junction bases left unmatched: 8. The CDR3 is CASSLVTGLGTDTQYF. CDR3 coding DNA: TGTGCCAGCAGTTTAGTGACAGGGCTAGGTACAGATACGCAGTATTTT.